In its sample, the clone carrying this TCR beta chain was seen once. Its antigen is unidentified. V was clipped by 2 bases and J by 15 bases; unmatched bases: 8. The CDR3 has 13 amino acids. This entry belongs to a study of T cell repertoires in cytomegalovirus infection. Whole-study context: Evidence of both CMV infection and a matching HLA type came from public TCR beta signatures.

TCRdb passed the reads through MiXCR, listing each CDR3 protein once. The profile shows some 940,000 distinct CDR3 sequences, about a third of them singletons. Study-level results: Pooled public TCR beta family frequency picked out CMV carriers with the relevant HLA. The ex vivo response showed dominance by HLA-C-restricted CMV-specific TCR beta clonotypes.

The V and J genes are TRBV12-3 or TRBV12-4 and TRBJ2-1; 9 bases are shared with TRBD1. This receptor was identified in a human donor in good health (CMV status not recorded). Some clones in this sample may be carry-over from other donors' samples. The sample here was cultured CD8+ T cells from PBMCs, taken from culture after CMV antigen stimulation. CDR3 sequence: CASSLPPGQGPFF. The CDR3 DNA reads TGTGCCAGCAGTTTACCCCCGGGACAGGGTCCGTTCTTC.